Included here is one T cell receptor beta chain sequence, with context. This likely traces to a read error, being one base from a far larger clone. This was a deep-level run. Spread over ten immunoSEQ deep assay plates, unsorted PBMC DNA underwent sequencing. Repertoires were generated with immunoSEQ multiplex PCR, while TCRdb's copy carries only in-frame clones and drops some. Altogether approximately 470,000 clones are present, about 85% being singletons, with the ten largest covering more than 9.5%. The data were taken from a study of shared clonotypes between healthy human individuals. CDR1 is GTSNPN, CDR2 SVGIG, per germline (reference sequence). Deletions cut 7 bases from V and 0 bases from J, with 10 bases between. This CDR3 has 13 amino acids.

The chain joins TRBV30 to TRBJ1-3; D may be TRBD1 (6 bases). The source material was PBMCs. The clonotype originates from a woman aged 35 to 49 in good health. Some clones in this sample may be carry-over from other donors' samples. In DNA, the CDR3 is TGTGCCTTATACAGGGCCTCTGGAAACACCATATATTTT. Amino acid sequence: CALYRASGNTIYF.